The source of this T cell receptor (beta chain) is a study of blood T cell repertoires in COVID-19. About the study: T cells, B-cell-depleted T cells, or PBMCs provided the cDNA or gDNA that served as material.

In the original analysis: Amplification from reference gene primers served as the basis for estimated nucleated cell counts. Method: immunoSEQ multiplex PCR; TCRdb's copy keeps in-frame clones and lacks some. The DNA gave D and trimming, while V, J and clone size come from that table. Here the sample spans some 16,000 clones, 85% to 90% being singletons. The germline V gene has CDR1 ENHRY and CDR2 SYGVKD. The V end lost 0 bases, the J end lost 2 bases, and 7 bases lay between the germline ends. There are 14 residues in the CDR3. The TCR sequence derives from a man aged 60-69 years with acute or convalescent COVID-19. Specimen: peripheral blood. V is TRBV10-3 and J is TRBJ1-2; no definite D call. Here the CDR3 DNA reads TGTGCCATCAGTGAGTCCACACCCAACTATGGCTACACCTTC. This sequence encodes CAISESTPNYGYTF.